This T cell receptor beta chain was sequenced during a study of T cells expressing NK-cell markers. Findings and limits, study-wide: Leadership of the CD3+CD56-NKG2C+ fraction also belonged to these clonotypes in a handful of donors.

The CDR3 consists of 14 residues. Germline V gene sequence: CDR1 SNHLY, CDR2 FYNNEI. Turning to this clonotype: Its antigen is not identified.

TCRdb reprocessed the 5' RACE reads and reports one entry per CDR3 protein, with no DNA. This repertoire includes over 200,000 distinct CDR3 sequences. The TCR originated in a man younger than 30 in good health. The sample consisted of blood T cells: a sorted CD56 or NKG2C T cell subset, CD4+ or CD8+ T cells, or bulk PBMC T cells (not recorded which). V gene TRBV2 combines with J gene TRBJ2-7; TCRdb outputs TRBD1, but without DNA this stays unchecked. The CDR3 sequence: CASSEWAGEYEQYF.